The 19 T cell receptor beta chains given below trace back to one sample, sequenced in a study of Graves' ophthalmopathy and Graves' hyperthyroidism (dated by TCRdb to 2016 to 2018). Sequencer: Illumina HiSeq 2000. TCR beta CDR3 regions were amplified from RNA transcripts for repertoire sequencing. HTBI primers and the Qiagen OneStep RT-PCR kit were used in a first-round RT-PCR, which was followed by a second-round multiplex PCR, size selection and purification. TCRdb reanalyzed the raw reads on its own, using fastp at Q25 for trimming and MiXCR for clone calling, and kept in-frame beta chains. CDR3 protein duplicates are merged, each entry listing the most common genes and DNA. For this sample the table gives roughly 420,000 distinct CDR3 sequences, of which over 20% were detected only once. The ten most abundant clones make up roughly 3% of the sample. The sample comprised peripheral blood. All receptors derive from a woman aged 18 to 35 with stable Graves' hyperthyroidism. Donor details come from another sample of the same person, matched by shared clones.

The CDR3 loop reads CASSWAEGLAGEYRYEQYF. CDR3 coding DNA: TGTGCCAGCAGCTGGGCGGAGGGACTAGCGGGAGAGTACCGCTACGAGCAGTACTTC. V is TRBV11-2 and J is TRBJ2-7, with 14 positions matching TRBD2. CDR1 and CDR2 from the germline V gene are SGHAT and FQNNGV. Unmatched junction bases numbered 14, after V lost 4 bases and J lost 3 bases. The CDR3 loop spans 19 amino acids.

This clonotype has just a few counts. V and J are TRBV6-1 and TRBJ1-1, with TRBD1 matching 8 bases. Germline V lookup: CDR1 MNHNS, CDR2 SASEGT. The CDR3 runs to 14 residues. The J segment lost 0 bases and the V segment lost 7 bases, leaving 4 bases of the junction unmatched. The CDR3 loop reads CASTKDRVNTEAFF. The CDR3, as DNA: TGTGCCAGCACCAAGGACAGGGTGAACACTGAAGCTTTCTTT.

V is TRBV12-5 and J is TRBJ2-4; D is unclear. Germline values: CDR1 LGHNT, CDR2 FRNRAP. V lost 7 bases and J lost 1, with 14 bases in between. CDR3 length: 15 residues. DNA for the CDR3: TGTGCTAGTGCCAAACCCCTCCAGGCCAAAAACATTCAGTACTTC. This gives the protein CASAKPLQAKNIQYF.

The rearrangement uses TRBV6-2 or TRBV6-3 and TRBJ2-5; D possibly corresponds to TRBD1 (6 bases). The CDR3 contains 12 residues. V was cut by 8 bases and J by 4 bases, with 11 bases left in between. Germline V gene sequence: CDR1 MNHEY, CDR2 SVGEGT. For the CDR3, the DNA is TGTGCCAGCGGACAGAGAATAGAGACCCAGTACTTC. It is translated as CASGQRIETQYF.

This clonotype was seen more than once but under ten times. The V gene is TRBV6-4, the J gene TRBJ1-5, with a possible D match to TRBD1 (6 bases). V lost 8 bases, J lost 6 bases, and 14 bases lay in between. This CDR3 is 13 amino acids long. Germline CDR1 and CDR2: MRHNA and SNTAGT. The DNA for the CDR3 is TGTGCCAGCTTACAGGGTTTAAGTCAGCCCCAGCATTTT. Translated, it gives CASLQGLSQPQHF.

This clonotype occurred many times. J is TRBJ2-2 and V is TRBV15; 10 nucleotides line up with TRBD1. V lost 11 bases and J lost 7; bases outside the gene matches: 7. The CDR3 totals 13 residues. Germline V gene data show CDR1 as LNHNV and CDR2 as YYDKDF (reference sequence). The CDR3 is CAAPGQGNGELFF. The CDR3 coding sequence is TGTGCCGCTCCGGGACAGGGGAACGGGGAGCTGTTTTTT.

Ten or more counts support this clonotype. The chain carries TRBV20-1 and TRBJ1-2; D remains ambiguous. Germline V gives CDR1 DFQATT, CDR2 SNEGSKA (reference sequence). The CDR3 runs to 15 residues. V was pared by 2 bases and J by 3 bases, with 16 bases between. The DNA for the CDR3 is TGCAGTGCTAGACACCCCTTCCGGGATTACTATGGCTACACCTTC. This gives the protein CSARHPFRDYYGYTF.

This clonotype was counted ten times or more. The chain combines TRBV29-1 with TRBJ1-1, with 7 bases matching TRBD1. The V and J ends lost 6 bases and 9 bases, in that order; junction bases with no gene match: 10. CDR1 SQVTM and CDR2 ANQGSEA come from the germline V gene. This CDR3 is built from 12 residues. The CDR3 DNA follows: TGCAGCGTAGGGGGCAGGGCGTCCCAAGCTTTCTTT. Protein product: CSVGGRASQAFF.

The chain recombines TRBV6-1 with TRBJ2-5; 11 positions match TRBD1. The CDR3 contains 14 residues. After removal of 7 bases from V and 5 bases from J, the junction contained 6 bases not matched to a gene. Germline CDR1 is MNHNS and CDR2 is SASEGT. CDR3 sequence reads: CASIRRTGGETQYF. The CDR3 DNA reads TGTGCCAGCATTCGACGGACAGGGGGCGAGACCCAGTACTTC.

This clonotype was recorded many times. The J gene is TRBJ2-5, the V gene TRBV6-1, with 9 bases lining up with TRBD1. The CDR3 spans 16 residues. Germline V gene data show CDR1 as MNHNS and CDR2 as SASEGT. V gave up 5 bases and J gave up 5 bases; unmatched junction bases: 12. As DNA, the CDR3 is TGTGCCAGCAGTCCACTGACAGGGGGTATTTGGGAGACCCAGTACTTC. Protein sequence: CASSPLTGGIWETQYF.

This clonotype was counted ten times or more. This sequence joins TRBV10-3 and TRBJ1-1; D is perhaps TRBD1 (6 bases). CDR1 and CDR2 (germline): ENHRY, SYGVKD. The CDR3 totals 14 residues. V lost 7 bases and J 0 bases, leaving 12 bases between the germline ends. CDR3: CAITPTGLNTEAFF. The CDR3, as DNA: TGTGCCATCACTCCTACAGGGTTGAACACTGAAGCTTTCTTT.

In the case of this clonotype: Mismatch with germline at one junction end may stem from a read error. The V call is TRBV6-2 or TRBV6-3, the J call TRBJ2-5; possibly TRBD1 for D (5 bases). CDR1 is MNHEY, CDR2 SVGEGT, per germline. The CDR3 contains 17 residues. CDR3 coding DNA: TGTGTCAGCAGTTACTCGATTGCAAGACAGAGCCAAGAGACCCAGTACTTC. Residues: CVSSYSIARQSQETQYF.

V gene TRBV20-1 combines with J gene TRBJ2-7; possible D gene TRBD1, 6 bases. Germline V gene lookup returns CDR1 DFQATT and CDR2 SNEGSKA (reference sequence). V lost 6 bases and J lost 6, with 27 bases in between. The CDR3 sequence is 16 residues long. The CDR3 protein is CSAHEAQTGSKTEQYF. The CDR3 nucleotides read TGCAGTGCGCACGAAGCCCAAACAGGGAGTAAGACCGAGCAGTACTTC.

For the CDR3, the DNA is TGTGCCAGCAGTCCACAGGTTGGCGCCGGGGAGCTGTTTTTT. Its translation is CASSPQVGAGELFF. This rearrangement joins TRBV7-8 to TRBJ2-2; possibly TRBD1 for D (5 bases). The CDR3 consists of 14 residues. Trimming removed 6 bases from V and 6 bases from J, with 14 bases in between. Germline lookup yields CDR1 SGHVS and CDR2 FQNEAQ.

The chain links TRBV25-1 to TRBJ1-2; TRBD1 aligns across 8 bases. J was trimmed by 0 bases and V by 7 bases; bases with no gene match: 4. The germline gives CDR1 MGHDK, CDR2 SYGVNS. This CDR3 has 14 residues. The DNA for the CDR3 is TGTGCCAGCATAGGACAGGGTGCTAACTATGGCTACACCTTC. Its translation is CASIGQGANYGYTF.

This clonotype was counted ten times or more. For the CDR3, the DNA is TGTGCCAGCAGTTCCTTTTTAGCAGCACCCTACGAGCAGTACTTC. The encoded protein is CASSSFLAAPYEQYF. V is TRBV28 and J is TRBJ2-7; D not certain. The CDR3 covers 15 residues. Between the trimmed V and J ends, which lost 4 bases and 2 bases, there was a span of 15 bases. Germline CDR1 and CDR2: MDHEN and SYDVKM.

This clonotype was detected only a few times. The CDR3 DNA is TGTGCCAGTAGTATACTTTGGGGCCAAGAGACCCAGTACTTC. Translating it yields CASSILWGQETQYF. The chain has TRBV19 and TRBJ2-5; no clear D gene. The germline gives CDR1 LNHDA, CDR2 SQIVND (reference sequence). Trimming left V 2 bases short and J 1 base short, with 8 bases between. CDR3 length: 14 residues.

This clonotype was seen at least ten times. The V gene is TRBV10-3, the J gene TRBJ2-5, with 7 bases aligning to TRBD1. J lost 2 bases, V lost 6 bases, and 9 bases had no gene match. This CDR3 is built from 15 residues. The germline gives CDR1 ENHRY, CDR2 SYGVKD. The CDR3 sequence: CAISPLTGPQETQYF. The CDR3 coding sequence is TGTGCCATCAGCCCGCTGACAGGGCCGCAAGAGACCCAGTACTTC.

V usage is TRBV6-2 or TRBV6-3 and J usage is TRBJ1-2, with 9 bases fitting TRBD1. The V gene's germline CDR1 is MNHEY and CDR2 SVGEGT. V was pared by 5 bases and J by 7 bases, with 11 bases of the junction left unmatched. This CDR3 has 15 residues. The CDR3 region is CASSLGQGPLSGYTF. The CDR3 nucleotides read TGTGCCAGCAGTCTCGGACAGGGGCCTCTCTCTGGCTACACCTTC.